A single sample is the source of the 32 T cell receptor beta chains below, sequenced in a study of blood T cell repertoires in COVID-19. Assay: immunoSEQ multiplex PCR; the TCRdb copy retains only in-frame clones and omits some. The data hold hundreds of thousands of clones, with approximately 83% observed a single time. Material: peripheral blood. These receptor sequences come from a woman aged 40 to 50 with active or convalescent COVID-19.

The rearrangement uses TRBV19 and TRBJ1-5; D not certain. CDR1 and CDR2 (germline): LNHDA, SQIVND (reference sequence). The V gene lost 3 bases and the J gene lost 1 base, with 10 bases spanning the gap. This CDR3 is built from 15 residues. CDR3 protein: CASSIWLSSNQPQHF. The CDR3 DNA follows: TGTGCCAGTAGTATTTGGCTCTCGAGCAATCAGCCCCAGCATTTT.

The V gene is TRBV5-1, the J gene TRBJ1-3, with 7 bases lining up with TRBD1. The CDR3 spans 14 residues. The V gene end was trimmed by 0 bases and the J gene end by 4 bases; junction bases not matched to a gene: 1. Germline V gene data show CDR1 as SGHRS and CDR2 as YFSETQ. The CDR3 protein is CASSLATGGNTIYF. CDR3 coding DNA: TGCGCCAGCAGCTTGGCGACAGGGGGAAACACCATATATTTT.

The chain combines TRBV6-6 with TRBJ1-4; TRBD1 aligns across 7 bases. The germline gives CDR1 MNHNY, CDR2 SVGAGI (reference sequence). The CDR3 spans 16 residues. The V gene end was trimmed by 0 bases and the J gene end by 5 bases; junction bases not matched to a gene: 6. The CDR3 coding sequence is TGTGCCAGCAGTTACTCGACGAGACAGGGAAATGAAAAACTGTTTTTT. It yields the protein CASSYSTRQGNEKLFF.

V gene TRBV5-1 combines with J gene TRBJ2-1; 7 bases line up with TRBD2. Trimming took 7 bases from V and 9 from J; bases not matched to a gene: 4. Germline values: CDR1 SGHRS, CDR2 YFSETQ. This CDR3 contains 11 residues. Here the CDR3 DNA reads TGCGCCAGCGCTAGCGGATCTGAGCAGTTCTTC. It translates to CASASGSEQFF.

V and J are TRBV2 and TRBJ2-1; TRBD2 matches at 7 bases. CDR3 length: 14 amino acids. After removal of 7 bases from V and 8 bases from J, the junction contained 11 bases not matched to a gene. Germline CDR1 SNHLY, CDR2 FYNNEI. The CDR3 DNA is TGTGCCAGCAAACAAGGAGCGGGGTGGGATGAGCAGTTCTTC. Its protein is CASKQGAGWDEQFF.

The chain employs TRBV2 and TRBJ2-2, with D possibly TRBD1 on 6 matching bases. V was shortened by 0 bases and J by 1 base, with 12 bases between the two germline ends. Germline CDR1 and CDR2: SNHLY and FYNNEI. The CDR3 covers 17 residues. The CDR3 DNA reads as TGTGCCAGCAGTGAAGCAATGGGACAACTGAACACCGGGGAGCTGTTTTTT. Protein product: CASSEAMGQLNTGELFF. Full variable domain (rest looked up from reference TRBV2 and TRBJ2-2): EPEVTQTPSHQVTQMGQEVILRCVPISNHLYFYWYRQILGQKVEFLVSFYNNEISEKSEIFDDQFSVERPDGSNFTLKIRSTKLEDSAMYFCASSEAMGQLNTGELFFGEGSRLTVL.

The chain recombines TRBV6-2 or TRBV6-3 with TRBJ2-3, with 8 bases aligning to TRBD1. The CDR3 runs to 18 residues. V dropped 0 bases and J dropped 0; count of bases not matched to a gene: 8. Germline CDR1 is MNHEY and CDR2 is SVGEGT. CDR3 sequence (DNA): TGTGCCAGCAGTTACTCGACTCAGGGGGCAAGAAGCACAGATACGCAGTATTTT. Residues: CASSYSTQGARSTDTQYF.

J is TRBJ2-3 and V is TRBV24-1; D may be TRBD2 (6 bases). Trimming pared 8 bases from V and 5 bases from J, leaving 19 bases between. The CDR3 is 15 residues long. Germline CDR1 and CDR2: KGHDR and SFDVKD. The CDR3 bases are TGTGCCACCACCGACGGGGGTCTAGAGGGAGATACGCAGTATTTT. Amino acids: CATTDGGLEGDTQYF.

The chain carries TRBV11-2 and TRBJ2-7; possibly TRBD2 for D (5 bases). Per germline, CDR1 SGHAT and CDR2 FQNNGV. Trimming shortened V by 2 bases and J by 2 bases, and 10 bases separated the two germline ends. The CDR3 sequence is 14 residues long. The CDR3 sequence: CASSLTGSAYEQYF. The CDR3 DNA is TGTGCCAGCAGCTTAACTGGGAGCGCCTACGAGCAGTACTTC. Full variable domain (outside the CDR3, taken from reference TRBV11-2 and TRBJ2-7): EAGVAQSPRYKIIEKRQSVAFWCNPISGHATLYWYQQILGQGPKLLIQFQNNGVVDDSQLPKDRFSAERLKGVDSTLKIQPAKLEDSAVYLCASSLTGSAYEQYFGPGTRLTVT.

The CDR3 nucleotides read TGTGCCAGCAGACCCAGGTTGGGAGAGAATGAGCAGTTCTTC. Amino acids: CASRPRLGENEQFF. The chain recombines TRBV2 with TRBJ2-1; D is possibly TRBD2 (5 bases). Between the trimmed V and J ends, which lost 6 bases and 7 bases, there was a span of 16 bases. Germline lookup yields CDR1 SNHLY and CDR2 FYNNEI. There are 14 residues in the CDR3.

This clone has just a few counts. The J gene is TRBJ1-5, the V gene TRBV9, with 8 bases that match TRBD1. The CDR3 is made up of 14 amino acids. Looked up from germline, CDR1 is SGDLS and CDR2 is YYNGEE. The ends lost 4 bases at V and 8 bases at J; junction bases unmatched: 8. The CDR3 region is CASSFQGAEEPQHF. For the CDR3, the DNA is TGTGCCAGCAGCTTCCAGGGGGCTGAAGAGCCCCAGCATTTT.

The J gene is TRBJ2-3, the V gene TRBV9; 12 bases are shared with TRBD2. V lost 4 bases and J lost 4; bases outside the gene matches: 7. The CDR3 loop spans 16 amino acids. CDR1 is SGDLS, CDR2 YYNGEE, per germline. CDR3 protein: CASSPRLAGDADTQYF. The CDR3 DNA sequence: TGTGCCAGCAGCCCCAGACTAGCGGGAGACGCAGATACGCAGTATTTT.

The genes are TRBV30 and TRBJ1-3; D is uncertain. The germline gives CDR1 GTSNPN, CDR2 SVGIG (reference sequence). CDR3 length equals 12 residues. V gave up 4 bases and J gave up 1 base, with 5 bases separating them. CDR3 nucleotide sequence: TGTGCCTGGAAACATTCTGGAAACACCATATATTTT. It translates to CAWKHSGNTIYF. Together with reference TRBV30 and TRBJ1-3, the CDR3 gives the full variable domain: SQTIHQWPATLVQPVGSPLSLECTVEGTSNPNLYWYRQAAGRGLQLLFYSVGIGQISSEVPQNLSASRPQDRQFILSSKKLLLSDSGFYLCAWKHSGNTIYFGEGSWLTVV.

The chain employs TRBV10-3 and TRBJ1-1, with D tentatively TRBD1 (5 bases). Between the trimmed V and J ends, which lost 4 bases and 3 bases, there was a span of 12 bases. This CDR3 region has 14 residues. Germline lookup yields CDR1 ENHRY and CDR2 SYGVKD. This CDR3 is CAISVQGGDTEAFF. The CDR3 DNA follows: TGTGCCATCAGTGTCCAGGGCGGGGACACTGAAGCTTTCTTT.

The rearrangement links TRBV6-6 to TRBJ2-5, with TRBD2 matching 9 bases. The length of the CDR3 is 15 residues. Germline V lookup: CDR1 MNHNY, CDR2 SVGAGI (reference sequence). J gave up 3 bases and V 8 bases, and 10 bases lay outside the gene matches. CDR3 DNA sequence: TGTGCCAGCTACGAGAGGGCTAGCGGGGAAGAGACCCAGTACTTC. Its translation: CASYERASGEETQYF.

The CDR3: CASSSTGGFPNIQYF. The CDR3 region has the DNA TGTGCCAGCAGCTCGACAGGGGGCTTTCCGAACATTCAGTACTTC. The chain has TRBV7-3 and TRBJ2-4, with 10 bases lining up with TRBD1. With 4 bases clipped from V and 7 bases from J, the junction kept 7 bases outside the gene matches. CDR1 is SGHTA, CDR2 FQGTGA, per germline. This CDR3 spans 15 amino acids.

This clone turned up a few times. The chain is built from TRBV30 and TRBJ2-1; TRBD2 is a possible D gene (5 bases). Germline loops: CDR1 GTSNPN, CDR2 SVGIG (reference sequence). The V gene lost 7 bases and the J gene lost 3 bases, with 10 bases spanning the gap. The CDR3 has 12 amino acids. The DNA of the CDR3 is TGTGCCTCCGGGAACTACTACAATGAGCAGTTCTTC. Protein: CASGNYYNEQFF.

The J gene is TRBJ2-2, the V gene TRBV24-1; 8 nucleotides align to TRBD1. CDR1 and CDR2 (germline): KGHDR, SFDVKD. The CDR3 totals 15 residues. The V and J ends lost 4 bases and 4 bases, in that order; junction bases with no gene match: 4. The CDR3 is CATSERTGFTGELFF. DNA for the CDR3: TGTGCCACCAGTGAGAGGACAGGGTTCACCGGGGAGCTGTTTTTT.

The rearrangement joins TRBV7-9 to TRBJ2-1; D perhaps matches TRBD2 (6 bases). V was shortened by 1 base and J by 10 bases, with 14 bases between the two germline ends. Germline assignment: CDR1 SEHNR and CDR2 FQNEAQ (reference sequence). The CDR3 covers 14 residues. The CDR3 protein is CASSLVASASEQFF. CDR3 nucleotide sequence: TGTGCCAGCAGCTTAGTGGCTAGCGCCTCAGAGCAGTTCTTC. The variable domain in full, with the rest retrieved from reference TRBV7-9 and TRBJ2-1, is DTGVSQNPRHKITKRGQNVTFRCDPISEHNRLYWYRQTLGQGPEFLTYFQNEAQLEKSRLLSDRFSAERPKGSFSTLEIQRTEQGDSAMYLCASSLVASASEQFFGPGTRLTVL.

This clone has a handful of counts. CDR3 amino acids: CATSALAGQSSYNEQFF. In DNA, the CDR3 is TGTGCCACCAGTGCGCTAGCGGGGCAAAGCTCCTACAATGAGCAGTTCTTC. The rearrangement links TRBV24-1 to TRBJ2-1; 9 nucleotides match TRBD2. V shed 5 bases, J shed 0 bases, and the junction held 7 bases outside the gene matches. The CDR3 length is 17 residues. CDR1 KGHDR and CDR2 SFDVKD come from the germline V gene.

The V and J genes are TRBV19 and TRBJ2-7; 9 nucleotides align to TRBD1. The CDR3 consists of 14 residues. The V and J ends lost 5 bases and 4 bases, in that order; junction bases with no gene match: 6. Germline CDR1 and CDR2: LNHDA and SQIVND (reference sequence). Here the CDR3 reads CASSSTGTGYEQYF. The CDR3 coding sequence is TGTGCCAGTAGTTCCACCGGGACAGGGTACGAGCAGTACTTC.

The V and J genes are TRBV7-3 and TRBJ2-4, with 8 bases fitting TRBD2. The J segment lost 5 bases and the V segment lost 2 bases, leaving 5 bases of the junction unmatched. Per germline, CDR1 SGHTA and CDR2 FQGTGA. The length of the CDR3 is 15 residues. Written as DNA, the CDR3 is TGTGCCAGCAGCTTAGCGGGAGCGGGGGAAAACATTCAGTACTTC. It yields the protein CASSLAGAGENIQYF.

CDR3 DNA: TGTGCCAGCAGGATGACAGCAACTAATGAAAAACTGTTTTTT. This gives the protein CASRMTATNEKLFF. The rearrangement joins TRBV6-5 to TRBJ1-4; TRBD1 might be the D (5 bases). CDR3 size: 14 residues. Germline CDR1 and CDR2: MNHEY and SVGAGI. Between the trimmed V and J ends, which lost 6 bases and 0 bases, there was a span of 8 bases.

This chain connects TRBV2 to TRBJ1-3; D is possibly TRBD1 (6 bases). The V gene's germline CDR1 is SNHLY and CDR2 FYNNEI. CDR3 size: 14 residues. Trimming removed 6 bases at V and 8 bases at J, with 17 bases between. The CDR3 DNA is TGTGCCAGCAGGAGAGAACAGGGAACGGACACCATATATTTT. As protein: CASRREQGTDTIYF.

In this sample, this clone turned up once. The chain is built from TRBV28 and TRBJ2-1; maybe TRBD1 (5 bases). Germline CDR1 reads MDHEN; CDR2 reads SYDVKM. V was pared by 2 bases and J by 5 bases, with 10 bases between. The CDR3 totals 14 residues. The CDR3 is CASSLGQGNNEQFF. The CDR3 nucleotides read TGTGCCAGCAGTTTAGGGCAGGGTAACAATGAGCAGTTCTTC. The full variable domain, rest sourced from reference TRBV28 and TRBJ2-1, is DVKVTQSSRYLVKRTGEKVFLECVQDMDHENMFWYRQDPGLGLRLIYFSYDVKMKEKGDIPEGYSVSREKKERFSLILESASTNQTSMYLCASSLGQGNNEQFFGPGTRLTVL.

V is TRBV29-1 and J is TRBJ1-1; the D gene is possibly TRBD1 (5 bases). This CDR3 is built from 13 residues. Trimming took 7 bases from V and 5 from J, leaving 17 bases between them. CDR1 and CDR2 (germline): SQVTM, ANQGSEA. The CDR3 DNA reads as TGCAGCGGTCTTCCTTTCGGGGGGACTGAAGCTTTCTTT. Translation gives CSGLPFGGTEAFF.

The rearrangement joins TRBV10-3 to TRBJ1-4; no clear D gene. Germline V gene sequence: CDR1 ENHRY, CDR2 SYGVKD. The CDR3 contains 15 residues. Trimming cost V 0 bases and J 4 bases, with 9 bases left between them. This CDR3 is CAISESEAGNEKLFF. The CDR3 bases are TGTGCCATCAGTGAGTCCGAGGCGGGTAATGAAAAACTGTTTTTT.

The chain combines TRBV5-1 with TRBJ2-5; 14 bases are shared with TRBD2. With V trimmed by 4 bases and J by 5 bases, 7 bases remained unmatched. The length of the CDR3 is 16 residues. The V gene's germline CDR1 is SGHRS and CDR2 YFSETQ. In DNA form, the CDR3 reads TGCGCCAGCAGCGTTGGACTAGCGGGGGGCTCGGAGACCCAGTACTTC. Amino acids: CASSVGLAGGSETQYF.

This chain uses TRBV15 with TRBJ1-2; no definite D call. Per germline, CDR1 LNHNV and CDR2 YYDKDF (reference sequence). The CDR3 runs to 14 residues. V lost 1 base to trimming and J lost 4 bases, with 10 bases between them. CDR3 sequence: CATSRVEMAYGYTF. CDR3 nucleotides: TGTGCCACCAGCAGAGTGGAGATGGCCTATGGCTACACCTTC.

The chain combines TRBV7-2 with TRBJ1-6; TRBD1 aligns across 7 bases. The CDR3 spans 16 residues. V lost 7 bases and J lost 10; bases outside the gene matches: 16. The germline V gene has CDR1 SGHTA and CDR2 FQGNSA. The CDR3 is CASTRTGELSGSPLHF. The CDR3 region has the DNA TGTGCCAGCACCCGAACAGGGGAGCTATCGGGATCACCCCTCCACTTT.

V and J are TRBV19 and TRBJ1-2, with TRBD1 matching over 12 bases. The germline gives CDR1 LNHDA, CDR2 SQIVND (reference sequence). The CDR3 is 13 amino acids. V dropped 6 bases and J dropped 10; count of bases not matched to a gene: 6. As DNA, the CDR3 is TGTGCCAGTAGGGGACAGGGGGCGAATCTCTACACCTTC. The encoded protein is CASRGQGANLYTF.

This clone has just a few counts. The chain links TRBV7-9 to TRBJ1-1; TRBD1 agrees at 7 bases. This CDR3 region has 13 residues. V lost 5 bases and J lost 9; bases outside the gene matches: 9. Germline assignment: CDR1 SEHNR and CDR2 FQNEAQ (reference sequence). For the CDR3, the DNA is TGTGCCAGCAGCGCAGACAGGGAGCGGAAAGCTTTCTTT. This encodes CASSADRERKAFF.